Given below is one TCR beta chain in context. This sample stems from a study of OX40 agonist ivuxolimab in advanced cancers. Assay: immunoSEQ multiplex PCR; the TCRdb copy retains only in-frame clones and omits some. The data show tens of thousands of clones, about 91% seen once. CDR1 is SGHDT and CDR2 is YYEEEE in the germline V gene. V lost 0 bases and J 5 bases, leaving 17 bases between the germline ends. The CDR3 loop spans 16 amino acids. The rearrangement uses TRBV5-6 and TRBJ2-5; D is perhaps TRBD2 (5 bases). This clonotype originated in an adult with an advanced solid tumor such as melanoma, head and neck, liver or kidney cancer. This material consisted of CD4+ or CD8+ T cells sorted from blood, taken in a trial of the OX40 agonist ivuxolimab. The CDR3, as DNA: TGTGCCAGCAGCTTGGAATCCTGGGGAGAGCAGGAGACCCAGTACTTC. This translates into CASSLESWGEQETQYF. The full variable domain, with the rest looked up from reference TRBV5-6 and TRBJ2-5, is DAGVTQSPTHLIKTRGQQVTLRCSPKSGHDTVSWYQQALGQGPQFIFQYYEEEERQRGNFPDRFSGHQFPNYSSELNVNALLLGDSALYLCASSLESWGEQETQYFGPGTRLLVL.